This T cell receptor beta chain was documented in a study of T cells in localized non-small cell lung cancer. Study-wide results and limits: Uninvolved adjacent lung had higher T cell clonality than tumor and all other tissues. Within adjacent lung there appeared a median around 60 of the top 100 tumor clones. Sequencing was restricted to one tumor region; therefore, heterogeneity remains possible.

This table comes from immunoSEQ multiplex PCR, and its TCRdb copy is limited to in-frame clones, with some not included. The sample includes 3,200 or so clones, under 55% of them seen just once. Germline CDR1 SGHNT, CDR2 YENEEA. The CDR3 runs to 14 residues. With 5 bases removed from V and 4 bases from J, the gap between germline ends came to 11 bases. On this clone: Antigen specificity is unknown.

The clonotype comes from a woman aged 18 to 55 with stage I lung adenocarcinoma. This chain uses TRBV11-3 with TRBJ1-4; D is perhaps TRBD1 (6 bases). The sequencing used lymph node tissue, collected before any cancer treatment. CDR3 in DNA: TGTGCCAGCAGCAGGACAGCCTTTAATGAAAAACTGTTTTTT. Its protein is CASSRTAFNEKLFF.